The T cell receptor beta chain under discussion was sequenced for a study of blood T cell repertoires in COVID-19. Overall study: The analysed material was cDNA or gDNA that came from T cells, B-cell-depleted T cells, or PBMCs.

How the authors handled the data: Nucleated cell number was recorded as an estimate derived from reference gene primer amplification. Libraries were prepared by immunoSEQ multiplex PCR; TCRdb keeps only in-frame clonotypes and omits some of them. V, J and clone size derive from that table, while D and trimming were established from the DNA sequence. The table shows 150,000 to 200,000 clones, with 80% to 85% occurring only once. The TCR comes from a man between 70 and 80 years old with active or convalescent COVID-19. Material: peripheral blood.

CDR3 amino acids: CASSLGGTSGYEQYF. The CDR3 nucleotides are TGTGCCAGCAGCTTAGGAGGGACTAGCGGTTACGAGCAGTACTTC. The genes are TRBV7-2 and TRBJ2-7; 11 bases align to TRBD2. In germline, CDR1 is SGHTA, CDR2 FQGNSA. V lost 1 base to trimming and J lost 4 bases; unmatched junction nucleotides: 3. This CDR3 has 15 residues.